Following are 8 T cell receptor beta chains from one sample sequenced in a study of T cells in Graves' hyperthyroidism and ophthalmopathy. The CDR3 regions of TCR beta were amplified from RNA transcripts. A set of HTBI primers served as the primers for a first-round RT-PCR of the TCR CDR3. TCRdb used MiXCR to reprocess the multiplex PCR reads, holding one entry per CDR3 protein. The sample lists around 450,000 distinct CDR3 sequences, roughly 13% occurring once. Sequenced sample: blood. The source is a woman aged 18-29 years with Graves' hyperthyroidism.

This chain joins TRBV11-2 and TRBJ2-4; 9 bases map to TRBD1. The germline CDR1 and CDR2 sequences are SGHAT and FQNNGV. This CDR3 has 15 residues. V trimming: 4 bases; J trimming: 8 bases; junction bases outside the gene matches: 9. CDR3 nucleotides: TGTGCCAGCAGCTCCAACAGGGGGCGGATATACATTCAGTACTTC. Amino acid sequence: CASSSNRGRIYIQYF.

This clonotype was observed many times. The chain recombines TRBV18 with TRBJ1-5, with D perhaps matching TRBD1 (6 bases). Germline loops: CDR1 KGHSH, CDR2 LQKENI. V was pared by 5 bases and J by 5 bases, with 13 bases between. The CDR3 runs to 14 residues. CDR3 protein: CASSGGAKDQPQHF. The CDR3 DNA is TGTGCCAGCTCAGGGGGCGCGAAGGATCAGCCCCAGCATTTT.

This clonotype has more than one count but fewer than ten. The chain joins TRBV12-3 or TRBV12-4 to TRBJ2-2, with 7 bases aligning to TRBD2. V was pared by 7 bases and J by 3 bases, with 5 bases of the junction left unmatched. This CDR3 comprises 14 residues. DNA of the CDR3: TGTGCCAGCAAGGGCGGGAGCTACACCGGGGAGCTGTTTTTT. Translated, it gives CASKGGSYTGELFF.

The chain carries TRBV2 and TRBJ2-3; D unresolved. CDR1 and CDR2 (germline): SNHLY, FYNNEI. Trimming took off 3 bases at V and 0 bases at J, with 10 bases between the two ends. The CDR3 length is 15 residues. Written as DNA, the CDR3 is TGTGCCAGCAGTGACACACGATGGAGCACAGATACGCAGTATTTT. It encodes CASSDTRWSTDTQYF.

This chain joins TRBV12-3 or TRBV12-4 and TRBJ2-5, with 12 bases fitting TRBD2. This CDR3 comprises 15 residues. V was clipped by 8 bases and J by 3 bases; unmatched bases: 7. Here the CDR3 reads CASAPRLAGEETQYF. CDR3 DNA: TGTGCCAGCGCCCCTCGACTAGCGGGAGAAGAGACCCAGTACTTC.

This clonotype was found once. The conserved final phenylalanine or tryptophan is absent from the CDR3, which likely points to a read error. Here the CDR3 reads CASAFESSYNEQFL. CDR3 DNA: TGCGCCAGCGCCTTCGAAAGCTCCTACAATGAGCAGTTCCTC. V usage is TRBV10-2 and J usage is TRBJ2-1, with D unresolved. Looked up from germline, CDR1 is WSHSY and CDR2 is SAAADI. V lost 8 bases and J 0 bases, leaving 11 bases between the germline ends. The length of the CDR3 is 14 residues.

In its sample, this clonotype was seen many times. V usage is TRBV6-1 and J usage is TRBJ1-2; 8 bases are a match to TRBD1. The J segment lost 4 bases and the V segment lost 7 bases, leaving 8 bases of the junction unmatched. This CDR3 is built from 14 residues. Germline V CDR1 and CDR2: MNHNS, SASEGT. The DNA for the CDR3 is TGTGCCAGCAACCTAGGACAGGGAGCCTATGGCTACACCTTC. Translating it yields CASNLGQGAYGYTF.

This clonotype was detected a few times. The V gene is TRBV5-6, the J gene TRBJ2-3; 10 bases map to TRBD1. V gave up 3 bases and J gave up 6 bases; unmatched junction bases: 10. CDR1 and CDR2 (germline): SGHDT, YYEEEE. The CDR3 extends over 16 amino acids. The CDR3: CASSSEGQGRSDTQYF. CDR3 nucleotides: TGTGCCAGCAGCTCTGAGGGACAGGGGCGGTCGGATACGCAGTATTTT.